This TCR beta chain was identified during a study of blood T cell repertoires in COVID-19 (dated by TCRdb to the early 2020s). Study-wide context: Samples from collaborators originated in the United States, Italy and Spain and spanned both the acute and convalescent phases of COVID-19. The material from the prospective study consisted of cDNA or gDNA derived from T cells, B-cell-depleted T cells, or PBMCs. The dataset comprised deeply sampled blood TCRbeta repertoires from subjects exposed to, actively infected with, or recovered from COVID-19. A freely available public database, intended as a resource for researchers studying the immune response to SARS-CoV-2, is where the repertoires were released. Samples were obtained from the ongoing ImmuneRACE study (first 160 participants) and from 950 to 1,500 subjects provided by 6 global collaborators. Sample metadata almost always included a de-identified subject ID, COVID-19 status, age in years and sex. Where available, HLA class I and class II types were taken from metadata supplied by the sample provider and were not determined by assay-based typing. On the study overall, not on this receptor specifically: How much clinical and demographic metadata was included differed by source and by participant, and the metadata was provided uncurated.

TCRbeta CDR3 regions were amplified from genomic DNA by means of the immunoSEQ Assay, a bias-controlled multiplex PCR. The authors processed their data as follows. The number of nucleated cells in each sample was estimated from the amplification of reference gene primers within the assay. Sequence reads were collapsed and filtered to measure the absolute abundance of every unique TCRbeta CDR3 rearrangement. For each sample, productive Simpson clonality was calculated by taking the square root of Simpson's diversity index across productive rearrangements. TCRdb stores this immuneACCESS table with in-frame sequences only. Part of the clones is absent; in the studies checked, under half of the shortfall reflects unresolved V genes, and no reason is known for the rest. The V and J calls and clone size are taken from that table; D and trimming were inferred from the DNA. The sample contains roughly 280,000 clones, 70% to 90% of them found a single time. The leading ten clones occupy roughly 5% of the sample.

Concerning this clone: Its antigen is not yet known. The input lacks base qualities; no much larger clone sits a single base away.

At one collaborating source in Seattle, patients were enrolled during active infection and were followed longitudinally through the course of disease. Whole blood was collected in K2EDTA tubes by collaborating institutions according to the institutions' own protocols. For TCRbeta analysis, collaborators shipped samples as frozen whole blood, isolated PBMCs, or DNA extracted from either of those sample types. Trimming costs V 6 bases and J 5 bases, and their ends lie 22 bases apart. There are 16 amino acids in the CDR3, from cysteine to phenylalanine inclusive. The DNA shown is the 48-base CDR3, in frame from base 1. CDR1 SEHNR and CDR2 FQNEAQ were looked up in the germline V gene (reference sequence).

The sequence derives from a woman aged 60-75 years with COVID-19, enrolled during active disease. Sequencing was carried out using peripheral blood. The receptor chain draws on TRBV7-9 and TRBJ1-2; possibly the D gene is TRBD1, per 5 matching bases. The CDR3 reads CASRDVRGVGGYGYTF. Here is the DNA: TGTGCCAGCAGGGATGTGAGAGGGGTAGGAGGGTATGGCTACACCTTC.